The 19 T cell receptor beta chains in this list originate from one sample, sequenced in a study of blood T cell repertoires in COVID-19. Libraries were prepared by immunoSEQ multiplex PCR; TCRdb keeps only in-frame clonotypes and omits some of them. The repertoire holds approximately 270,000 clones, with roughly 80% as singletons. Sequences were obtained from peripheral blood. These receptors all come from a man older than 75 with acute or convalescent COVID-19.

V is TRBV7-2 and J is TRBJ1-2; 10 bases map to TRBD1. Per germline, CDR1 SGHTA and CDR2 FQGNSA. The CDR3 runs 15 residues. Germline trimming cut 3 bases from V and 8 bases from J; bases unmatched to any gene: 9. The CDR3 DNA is TGTGCCAGCAGCTTTCGGACAGGGGGGGGATACGGCTACACCTTC. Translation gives CASSFRTGGGYGYTF.

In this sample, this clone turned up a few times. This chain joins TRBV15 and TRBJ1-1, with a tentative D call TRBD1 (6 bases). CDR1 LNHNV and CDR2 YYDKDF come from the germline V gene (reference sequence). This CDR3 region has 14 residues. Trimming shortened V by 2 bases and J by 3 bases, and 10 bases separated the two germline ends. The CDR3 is CATSRRGIDTEAFF. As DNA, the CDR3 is TGTGCCACCAGCAGAAGGGGGATTGACACTGAAGCTTTCTTT.

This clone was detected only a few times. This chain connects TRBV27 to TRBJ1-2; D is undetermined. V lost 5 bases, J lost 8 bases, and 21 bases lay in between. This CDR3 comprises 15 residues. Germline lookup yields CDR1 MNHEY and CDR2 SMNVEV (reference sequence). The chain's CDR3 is CASSPLGGGLRGYTF. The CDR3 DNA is TGTGCCAGCAGTCCCCTGGGAGGAGGTCTGCGGGGCTACACCTTC.

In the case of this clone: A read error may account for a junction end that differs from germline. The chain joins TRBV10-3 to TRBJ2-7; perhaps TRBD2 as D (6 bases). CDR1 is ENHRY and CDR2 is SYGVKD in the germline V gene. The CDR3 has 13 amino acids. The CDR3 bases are TGTGCCGTCAGGACCGGAGGGAACTACGAGCAGTACTTC. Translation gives CAVRTGGNYEQYF.

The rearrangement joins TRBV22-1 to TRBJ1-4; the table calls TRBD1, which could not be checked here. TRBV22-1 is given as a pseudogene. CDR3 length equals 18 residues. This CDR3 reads CPGSARGQETLTNEKLFF. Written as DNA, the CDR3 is TGTCCTGGGAGCGCACGGGGGCAGGAAACTTTAACTAATGAAAAACTGTTTTTT.

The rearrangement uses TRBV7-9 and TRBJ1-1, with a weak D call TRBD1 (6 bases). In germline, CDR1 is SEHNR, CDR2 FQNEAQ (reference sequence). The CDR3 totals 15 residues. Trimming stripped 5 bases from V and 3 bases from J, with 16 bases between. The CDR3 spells CASSASLQGYTEAFF. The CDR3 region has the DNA TGTGCCAGCAGCGCCTCCCTACAGGGCTACACTGAAGCTTTCTTT.

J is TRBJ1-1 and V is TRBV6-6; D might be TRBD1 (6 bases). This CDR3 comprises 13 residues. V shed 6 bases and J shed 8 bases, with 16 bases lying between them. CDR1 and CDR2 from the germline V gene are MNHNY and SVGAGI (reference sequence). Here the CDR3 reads CASRIEGVLEAFF. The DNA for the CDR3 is TGTGCCAGCAGGATTGAGGGGGTTCTCGAAGCTTTCTTT.

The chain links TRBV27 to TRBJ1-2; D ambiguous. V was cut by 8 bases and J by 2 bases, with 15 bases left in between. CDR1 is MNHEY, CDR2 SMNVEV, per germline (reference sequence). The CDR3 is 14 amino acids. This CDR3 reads CASRGRTGNYGYTF. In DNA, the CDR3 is TGTGCCAGCCGAGGGAGGACTGGGAACTATGGCTACACCTTC.

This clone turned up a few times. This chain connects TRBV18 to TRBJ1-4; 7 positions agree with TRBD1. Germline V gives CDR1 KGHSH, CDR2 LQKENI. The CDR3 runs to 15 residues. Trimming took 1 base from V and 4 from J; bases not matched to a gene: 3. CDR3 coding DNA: TGTGCCAGCTCACCACGCGGGACAGTTAATGAAAAACTGTTTTTT. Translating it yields CASSPRGTVNEKLFF.

CDR3 residues: CASSQGLRGGYQETQYF. DNA for the CDR3: TGTGCCAGCAGTCAGGGACTGCGGGGGGGATACCAAGAGACCCAGTACTTC. V gene TRBV28 combines with J gene TRBJ2-5; 9 bases match TRBD2. In germline, CDR1 is MDHEN, CDR2 SYDVKM. Trimming at V came to 5 bases and at J to 0 bases, leaving 10 bases not matched to a gene. There are 17 residues in the CDR3.

CDR3 amino acids: CATSTPGQGVTSRAGELFF. The DNA for the CDR3 is TGTGCCACCAGTACTCCGGGACAGGGGGTTACTAGCAGGGCCGGGGAGCTGTTTTTT. The rearrangement joins TRBV24-1 to TRBJ2-2; 11 bases agree with TRBD1. This CDR3 is 19 amino acids long. After removal of 6 bases from V and 6 bases from J, the junction contained 17 bases not matched to a gene. Germline V gene lookup returns CDR1 KGHDR and CDR2 SFDVKD.

This CDR3 is CASSPTGTANTGELFF. In DNA form, the CDR3 reads TGCGCCAGCAGCCCGACTGGGACAGCGAACACCGGGGAGCTGTTTTTT. The genes are TRBV4-1 and TRBJ2-2; 7 positions agree with TRBD1. Germline-derived CDR1 and CDR2 are MGHRA and YSYEKL. This CDR3 comprises 16 residues. V lost 4 bases, J lost 0 bases, and 5 bases stayed unmatched.

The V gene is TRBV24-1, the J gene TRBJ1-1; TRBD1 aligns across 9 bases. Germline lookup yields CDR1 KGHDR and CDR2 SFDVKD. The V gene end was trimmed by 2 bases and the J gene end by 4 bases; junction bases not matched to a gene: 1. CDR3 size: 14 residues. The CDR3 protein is CATSDSTGGTEAFF. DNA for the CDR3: TGTGCCACCAGTGATTCGACAGGGGGCACTGAAGCTTTCTTT.

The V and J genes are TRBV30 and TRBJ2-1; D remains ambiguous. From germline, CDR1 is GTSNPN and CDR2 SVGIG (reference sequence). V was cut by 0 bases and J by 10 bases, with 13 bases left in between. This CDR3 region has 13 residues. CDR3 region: CAWSVSALGEQFF. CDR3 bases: TGTGCCTGGAGTGTAAGCGCACTCGGGGAGCAGTTCTTC.

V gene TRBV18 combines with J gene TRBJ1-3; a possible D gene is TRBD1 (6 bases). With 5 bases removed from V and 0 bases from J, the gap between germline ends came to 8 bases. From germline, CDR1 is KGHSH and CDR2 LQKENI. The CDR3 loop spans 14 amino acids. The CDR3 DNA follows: TGTGCCAGCTCAGGACAGCTCTCTGGAAACACCATATATTTT. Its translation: CASSGQLSGNTIYF.

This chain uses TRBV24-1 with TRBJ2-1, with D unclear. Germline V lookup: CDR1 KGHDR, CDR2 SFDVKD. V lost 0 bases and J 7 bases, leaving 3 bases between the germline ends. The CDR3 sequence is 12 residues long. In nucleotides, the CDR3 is TGTGCCACCAGTGATTTGCAGAATGAGCAGTTCTTC. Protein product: CATSDLQNEQFF.

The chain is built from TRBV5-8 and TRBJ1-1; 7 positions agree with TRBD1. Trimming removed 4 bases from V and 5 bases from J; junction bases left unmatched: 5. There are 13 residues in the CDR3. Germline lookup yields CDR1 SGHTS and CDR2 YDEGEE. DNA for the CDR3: TGTGCCAGCAGCCAAAGGGGGCGGACTGAAGCTTTCTTT. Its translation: CASSQRGRTEAFF.

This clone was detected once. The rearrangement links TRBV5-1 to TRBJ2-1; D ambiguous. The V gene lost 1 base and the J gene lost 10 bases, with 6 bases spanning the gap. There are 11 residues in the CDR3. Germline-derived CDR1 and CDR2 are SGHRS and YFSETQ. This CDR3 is CASSLKEEQFF. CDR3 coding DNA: TGCGCCAGCAGCTTGAAGGAGGAGCAGTTCTTC.

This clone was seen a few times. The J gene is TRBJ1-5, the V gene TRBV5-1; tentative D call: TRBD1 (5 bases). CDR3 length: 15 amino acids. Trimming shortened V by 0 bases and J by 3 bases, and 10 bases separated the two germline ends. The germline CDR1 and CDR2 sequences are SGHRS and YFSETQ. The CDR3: CASSLGGTDNQPQHF. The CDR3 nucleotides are TGCGCCAGCAGCTTGGGCGGGACGGACAATCAGCCCCAGCATTTT. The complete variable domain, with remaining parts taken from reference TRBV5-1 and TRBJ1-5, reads KAGVTQTPRYLIKTRGQQVTLSCSPISGHRSVSWYQQTPGQGLQFLFEYFSETQRNKGNFPGRFSGRQFSNSRSEMNVSTLELGDSALYLCASSLGGTDNQPQHFGDGTRLSIL.